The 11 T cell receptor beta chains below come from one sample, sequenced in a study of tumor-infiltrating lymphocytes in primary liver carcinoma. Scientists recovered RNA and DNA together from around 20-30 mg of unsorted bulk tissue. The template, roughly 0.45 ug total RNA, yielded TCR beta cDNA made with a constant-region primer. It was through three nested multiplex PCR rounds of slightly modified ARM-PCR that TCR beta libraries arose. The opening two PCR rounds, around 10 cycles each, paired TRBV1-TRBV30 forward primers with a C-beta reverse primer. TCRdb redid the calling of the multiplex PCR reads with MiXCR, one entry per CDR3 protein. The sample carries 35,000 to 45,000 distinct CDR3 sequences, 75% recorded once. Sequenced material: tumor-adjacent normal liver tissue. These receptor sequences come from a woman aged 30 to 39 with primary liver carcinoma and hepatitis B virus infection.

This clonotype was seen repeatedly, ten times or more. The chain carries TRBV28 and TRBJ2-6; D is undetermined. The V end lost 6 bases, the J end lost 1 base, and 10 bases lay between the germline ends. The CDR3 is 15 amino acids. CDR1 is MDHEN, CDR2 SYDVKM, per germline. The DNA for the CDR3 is TGTGCCAGCAGCCCCTACGAATCTGGGGCCAACGTCCTGACTTTC. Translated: CASSPYESGANVLTF.

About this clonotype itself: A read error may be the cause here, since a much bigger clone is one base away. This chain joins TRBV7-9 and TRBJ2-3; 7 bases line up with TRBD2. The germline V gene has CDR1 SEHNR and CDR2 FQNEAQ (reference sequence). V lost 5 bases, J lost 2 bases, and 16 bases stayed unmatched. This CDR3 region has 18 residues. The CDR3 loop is CASSHSLWPAGPTDTQYF. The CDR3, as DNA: TGTGCCAGCAGCCACTCGCTCTGGCCAGCGGGACCCACAGATACGCAGTATTTT.

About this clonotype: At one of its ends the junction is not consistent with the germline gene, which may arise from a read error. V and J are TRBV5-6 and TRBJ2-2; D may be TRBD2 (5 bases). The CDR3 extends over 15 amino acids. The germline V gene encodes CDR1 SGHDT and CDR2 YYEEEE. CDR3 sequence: CGSSMAPRVAGELLF. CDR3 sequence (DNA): TGTGGCAGCAGCATGGCACCCAGAGTCGCCGGGGAGCTGTTGTTT.

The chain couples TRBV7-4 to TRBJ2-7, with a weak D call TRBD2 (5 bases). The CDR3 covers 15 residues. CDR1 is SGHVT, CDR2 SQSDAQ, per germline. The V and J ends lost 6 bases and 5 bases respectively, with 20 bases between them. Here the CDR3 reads CASRRVSSPIHEQYF. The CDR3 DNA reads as TGTGCCAGCAGGCGGGTCTCTAGTCCCATTCACGAGCAGTACTTC.

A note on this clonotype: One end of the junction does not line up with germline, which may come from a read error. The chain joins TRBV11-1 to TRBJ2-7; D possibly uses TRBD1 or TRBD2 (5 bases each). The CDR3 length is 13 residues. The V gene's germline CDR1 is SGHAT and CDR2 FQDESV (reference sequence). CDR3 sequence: CASSYGAREKQCF. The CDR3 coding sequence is TGTGCCAGCAGCTACGGGGCTAGGGAGAAGCAGTGCTTC.

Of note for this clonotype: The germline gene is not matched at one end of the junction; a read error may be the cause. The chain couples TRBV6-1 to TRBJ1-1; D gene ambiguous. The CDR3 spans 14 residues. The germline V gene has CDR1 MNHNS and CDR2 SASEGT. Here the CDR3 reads CASSEESTNTVAFF. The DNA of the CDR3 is TGTGCCAGCAGTGAAGAAAGCACGAACACTGTAGCTTTCTTC.

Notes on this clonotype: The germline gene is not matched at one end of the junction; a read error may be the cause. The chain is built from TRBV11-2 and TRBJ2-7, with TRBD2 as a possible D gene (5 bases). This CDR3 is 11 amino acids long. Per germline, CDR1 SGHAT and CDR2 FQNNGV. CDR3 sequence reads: CASSLASKQHF. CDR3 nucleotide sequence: TGTGCCAGCAGTCTAGCCAGTAAGCAGCACTTC.

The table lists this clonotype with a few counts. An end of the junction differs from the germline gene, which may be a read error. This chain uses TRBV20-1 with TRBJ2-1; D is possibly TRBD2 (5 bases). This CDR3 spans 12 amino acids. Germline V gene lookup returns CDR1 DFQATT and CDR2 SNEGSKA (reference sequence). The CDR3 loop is CSGEGPNNEQFF. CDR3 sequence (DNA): TGCAGTGGAGAGGGTCCTAACAATGAACAGTTCTTC.

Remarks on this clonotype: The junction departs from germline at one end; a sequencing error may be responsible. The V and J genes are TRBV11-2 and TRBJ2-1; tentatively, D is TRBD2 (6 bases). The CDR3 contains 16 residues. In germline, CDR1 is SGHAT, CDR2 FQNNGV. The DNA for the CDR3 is TGTGCCAGCAGCTGGGCCGGGACTGGGGAATACAATGCGCAGTTCTTC. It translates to CASSWAGTGEYNAQFF. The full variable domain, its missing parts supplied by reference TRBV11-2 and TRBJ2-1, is EAGVAQSPRYKIIEKRQSVAFWCNPISGHATLYWYQQILGQGPKLLIQFQNNGVVDDSQLPKDRFSAERLKGVDSTLKIQPAKLEDSAVYLCASSWAGTGEYNAQFFGPGTRLTVL.

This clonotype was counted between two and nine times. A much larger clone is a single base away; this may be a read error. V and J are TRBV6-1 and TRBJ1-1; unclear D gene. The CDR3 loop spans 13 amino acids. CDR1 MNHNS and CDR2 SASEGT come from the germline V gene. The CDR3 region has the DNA TGTGCCAGCAGTGAAGACAGCCACACTGAAGTTTTCTTT. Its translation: CASSEDSHTEVFF.

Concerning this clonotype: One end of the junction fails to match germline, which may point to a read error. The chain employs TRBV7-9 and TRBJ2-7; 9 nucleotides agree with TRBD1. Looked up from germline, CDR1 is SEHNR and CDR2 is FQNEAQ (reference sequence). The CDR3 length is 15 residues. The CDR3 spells CASSLCGTGSNERYF. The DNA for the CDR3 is TGTGCCAGCAGCTTATGCGGGACAGGGTCCAACGAGCGGTACTTC. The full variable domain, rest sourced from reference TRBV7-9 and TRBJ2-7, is DTGVSQNPRHKITKRGQNVTFRCDPISEHNRLYWYRQTLGQGPEFLTYFQNEAQLEKSRLLSDRFSAERPKGSFSTLEIQRTEQGDSAMYLCASSLCGTGSNERYFGPGTRLTVT.